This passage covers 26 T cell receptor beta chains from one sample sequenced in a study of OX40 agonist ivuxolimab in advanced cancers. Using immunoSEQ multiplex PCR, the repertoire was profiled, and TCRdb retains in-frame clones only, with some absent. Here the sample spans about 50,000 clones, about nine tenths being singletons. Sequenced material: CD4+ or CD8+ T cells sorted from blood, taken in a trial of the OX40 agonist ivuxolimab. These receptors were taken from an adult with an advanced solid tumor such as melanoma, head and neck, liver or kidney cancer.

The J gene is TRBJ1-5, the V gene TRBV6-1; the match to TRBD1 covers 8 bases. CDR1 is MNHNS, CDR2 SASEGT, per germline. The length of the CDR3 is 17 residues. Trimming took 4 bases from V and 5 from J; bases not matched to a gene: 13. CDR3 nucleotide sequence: TGTGCCAGCAGTGCCCACCGGGGACAGGCCCTGTATCAGCCCCAGCATTTT. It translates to CASSAHRGQALYQPQHF.

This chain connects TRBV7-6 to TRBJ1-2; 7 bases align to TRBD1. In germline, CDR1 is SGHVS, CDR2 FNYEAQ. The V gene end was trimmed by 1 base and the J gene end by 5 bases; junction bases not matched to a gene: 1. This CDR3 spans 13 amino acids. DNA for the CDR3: TGTGCCAGCAGCTTAGAACAGGGGTATGGCTACACCTTC. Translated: CASSLEQGYGYTF.

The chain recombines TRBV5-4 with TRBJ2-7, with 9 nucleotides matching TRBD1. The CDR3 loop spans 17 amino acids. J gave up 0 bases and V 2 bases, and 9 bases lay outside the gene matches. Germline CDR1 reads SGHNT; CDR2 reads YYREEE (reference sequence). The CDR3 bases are TGTGCCAGCAGCTTTGGTCCCGGGACAGGGAGCTCCTACGAGCAGTACTTC. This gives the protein CASSFGPGTGSSYEQYF.

The DNA of the CDR3 is TGTGCCAGCAGCTCGACTAGCGGGAGTGAAACAGATACGCAGTATTTT. Protein product: CASSSTSGSETDTQYF. This chain uses TRBV11-3 with TRBJ2-3; TRBD2 matches at 12 bases. With 4 bases clipped from V and 3 bases from J, the junction kept 5 bases outside the gene matches. This CDR3 spans 16 amino acids. Germline CDR1 is SGHNT and CDR2 is YENEEA.

The CDR3 DNA follows: TGTGCCAGCTCAAAGGCCAACACTGAAGCTTTCTTT. Its protein product is CASSKANTEAFF. The J gene is TRBJ1-1, the V gene TRBV28; D is unclear. This CDR3 spans 12 amino acids. Between the trimmed V and J ends, which lost 8 bases and 2 bases, there was a span of 9 bases. CDR1 MDHEN and CDR2 SYDVKM come from the germline V gene.

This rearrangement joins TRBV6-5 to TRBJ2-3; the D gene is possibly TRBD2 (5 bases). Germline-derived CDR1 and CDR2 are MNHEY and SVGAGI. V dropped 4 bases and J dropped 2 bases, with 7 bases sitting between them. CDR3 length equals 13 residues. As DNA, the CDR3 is TGTGCCAGCAGTTCGACTACCACAGATACGCAGTATTTT. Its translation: CASSSTTTDTQYF.

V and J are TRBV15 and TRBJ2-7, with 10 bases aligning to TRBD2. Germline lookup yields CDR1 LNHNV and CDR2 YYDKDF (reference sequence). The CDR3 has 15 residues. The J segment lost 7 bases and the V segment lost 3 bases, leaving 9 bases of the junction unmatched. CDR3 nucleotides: TGTGCCACCAGCAGCCCTAGCGGGAGTGTCGGTGAGCAGTACTTC. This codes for CATSSPSGSVGEQYF.

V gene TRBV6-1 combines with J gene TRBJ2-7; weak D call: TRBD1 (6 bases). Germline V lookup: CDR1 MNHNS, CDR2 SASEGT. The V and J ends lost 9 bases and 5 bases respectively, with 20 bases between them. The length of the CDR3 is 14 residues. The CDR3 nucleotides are TGTGCCAGTTTACGCACAGGGACCCTAGACGAGCAGTACTTC. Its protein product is CASLRTGTLDEQYF.

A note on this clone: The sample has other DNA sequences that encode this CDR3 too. The CDR3 here is CASSYSGGLGEKLFF. The CDR3 DNA reads TGTGCCAGCAGTTACTCTGGCGGGCTTGGGGAAAAACTGTTTTTT. V is TRBV6-5 and J is TRBJ1-4; D remains ambiguous. Germline lookup yields CDR1 MNHEY and CDR2 SVGAGI. V was cut by 0 bases and J by 8 bases, with 13 bases left in between. The CDR3 totals 15 residues.

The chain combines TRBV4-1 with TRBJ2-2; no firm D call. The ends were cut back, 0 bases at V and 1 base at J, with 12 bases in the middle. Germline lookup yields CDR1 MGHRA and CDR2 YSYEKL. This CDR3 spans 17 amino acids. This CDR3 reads CASSQDYGALNTGELFF. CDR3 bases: TGCGCCAGCAGCCAAGATTACGGAGCTCTGAACACCGGGGAGCTGTTTTTT.

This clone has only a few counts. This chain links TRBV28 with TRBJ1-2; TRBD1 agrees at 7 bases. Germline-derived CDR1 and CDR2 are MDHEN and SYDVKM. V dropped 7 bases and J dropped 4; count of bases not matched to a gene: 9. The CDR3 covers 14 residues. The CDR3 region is CASTSPGTAYGYTF. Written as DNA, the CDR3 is TGTGCCAGCACTTCTCCTGGGACAGCCTATGGCTACACCTTC.

CDR3 nucleotides: TGTGCCAGCAGCGCGGGACCCGGGACAGGGTTTCGGGAGCAGTACTTC. Encoded protein: CASSAGPGTGFREQYF. The chain joins TRBV9 to TRBJ2-7, with 9 bases that match TRBD1. V lost 3 bases to trimming and J lost 7 bases; unmatched junction nucleotides: 14. The CDR3 loop spans 16 amino acids. The germline CDR1 and CDR2 sequences are SGDLS and YYNGEE.

CDR3 in DNA: TGTGCCAGCAGCAAAGTTATAGGGGGCGAAAAACTGTTTTTT. Translation: CASSKVIGGEKLFF. The J gene is TRBJ1-4, the V gene TRBV21-1; the D call of TRBD1 is as the table states it, not checked on the DNA. TRBV21-1 is noted as a pseudogene. CDR3 length: 14 amino acids.

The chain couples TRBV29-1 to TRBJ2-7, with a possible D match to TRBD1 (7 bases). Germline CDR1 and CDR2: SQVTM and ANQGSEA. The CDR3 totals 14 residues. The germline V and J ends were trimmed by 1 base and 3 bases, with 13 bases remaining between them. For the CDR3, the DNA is TGCAGCGTTGAAGGGCCAGGGGGACTCTACGAGCAGTACTTC. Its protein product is CSVEGPGGLYEQYF.

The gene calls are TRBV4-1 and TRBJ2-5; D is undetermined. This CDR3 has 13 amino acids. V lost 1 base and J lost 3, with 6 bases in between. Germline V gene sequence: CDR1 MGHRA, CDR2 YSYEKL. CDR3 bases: TGCGCCAGCAGCCAAGGTTTTAAAGAGACCCAGTACTTC. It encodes CASSQGFKETQYF.

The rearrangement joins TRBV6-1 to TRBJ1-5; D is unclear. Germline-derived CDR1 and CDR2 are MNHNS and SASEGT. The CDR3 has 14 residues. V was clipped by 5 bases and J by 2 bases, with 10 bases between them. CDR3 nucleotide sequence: TGTGCCAGCAGTTGGCCAGTCGGCAATCAGCCCCAGCATTTT. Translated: CASSWPVGNQPQHF.

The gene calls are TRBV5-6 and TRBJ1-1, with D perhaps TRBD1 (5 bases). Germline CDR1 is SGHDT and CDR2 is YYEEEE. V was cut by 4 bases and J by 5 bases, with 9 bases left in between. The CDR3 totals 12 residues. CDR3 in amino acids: CASSPGSTEAFF. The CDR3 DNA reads TGTGCCAGCAGCCCAGGGTCGACTGAAGCTTTCTTT.

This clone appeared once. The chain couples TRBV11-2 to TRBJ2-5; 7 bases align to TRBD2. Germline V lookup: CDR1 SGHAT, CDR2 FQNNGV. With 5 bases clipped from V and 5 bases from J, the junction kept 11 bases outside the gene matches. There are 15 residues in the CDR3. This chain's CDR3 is CASSRIGGGRETQYF. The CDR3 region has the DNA TGTGCCAGCAGCCGGATCGGCGGGGGACGGGAGACCCAGTACTTC. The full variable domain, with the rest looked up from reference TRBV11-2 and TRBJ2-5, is EAGVAQSPRYKIIEKRQSVAFWCNPISGHATLYWYQQILGQGPKLLIQFQNNGVVDDSQLPKDRFSAERLKGVDSTLKIQPAKLEDSAVYLCASSRIGGGRETQYFGPGTRLLVL.

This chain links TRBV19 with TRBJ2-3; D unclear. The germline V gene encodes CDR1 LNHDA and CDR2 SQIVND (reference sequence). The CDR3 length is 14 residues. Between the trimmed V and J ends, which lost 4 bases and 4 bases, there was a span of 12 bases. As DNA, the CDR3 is TGTGCCAGTAGTACGCCCTTGACGGCAGATACGCAGTATTTT. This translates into CASSTPLTADTQYF.

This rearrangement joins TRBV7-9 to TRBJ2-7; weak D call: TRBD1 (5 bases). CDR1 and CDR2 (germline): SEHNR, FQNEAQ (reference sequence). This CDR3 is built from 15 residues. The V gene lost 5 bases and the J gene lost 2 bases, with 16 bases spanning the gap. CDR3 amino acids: CASSLDSSKTYEQYF. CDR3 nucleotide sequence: TGTGCCAGCAGCCTAGACAGTTCGAAGACCTACGAGCAGTACTTC. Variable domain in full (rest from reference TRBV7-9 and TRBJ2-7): DTGVSQNPRHKITKRGQNVTFRCDPISEHNRLYWYRQTLGQGPEFLTYFQNEAQLEKSRLLSDRFSAERPKGSFSTLEIQRTEQGDSAMYLCASSLDSSKTYEQYFGPGTRLTVT.

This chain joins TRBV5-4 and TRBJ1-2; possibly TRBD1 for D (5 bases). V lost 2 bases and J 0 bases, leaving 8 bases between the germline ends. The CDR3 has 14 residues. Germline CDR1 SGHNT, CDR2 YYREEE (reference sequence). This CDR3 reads CASSFSRANYGYTF. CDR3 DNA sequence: TGTGCCAGCAGCTTTAGCAGGGCTAACTATGGCTACACCTTC.

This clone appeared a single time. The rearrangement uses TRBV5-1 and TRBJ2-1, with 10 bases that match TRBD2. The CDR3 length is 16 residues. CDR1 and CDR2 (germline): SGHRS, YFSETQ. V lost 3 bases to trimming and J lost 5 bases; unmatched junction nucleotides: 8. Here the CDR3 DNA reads TGCGCCAGCAGCTCTTTGGGGCTAGCGGGGGACAATGAGCAGTTCTTC. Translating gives CASSSLGLAGDNEQFF.

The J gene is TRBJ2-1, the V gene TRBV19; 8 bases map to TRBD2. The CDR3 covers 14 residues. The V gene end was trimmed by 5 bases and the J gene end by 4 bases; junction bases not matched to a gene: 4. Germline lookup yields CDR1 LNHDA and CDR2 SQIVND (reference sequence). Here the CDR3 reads CASSPGLVYNEQFF. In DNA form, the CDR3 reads TGTGCCAGTAGTCCGGGACTAGTATACAATGAGCAGTTCTTC.

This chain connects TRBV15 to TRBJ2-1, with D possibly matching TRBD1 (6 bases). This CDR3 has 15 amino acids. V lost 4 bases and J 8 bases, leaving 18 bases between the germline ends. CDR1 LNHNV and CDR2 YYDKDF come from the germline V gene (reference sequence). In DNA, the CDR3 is TGTGCCACCAGCAAGAACAGGGTACTAGGCGATGAGCAGTTCTTC. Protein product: CATSKNRVLGDEQFF.

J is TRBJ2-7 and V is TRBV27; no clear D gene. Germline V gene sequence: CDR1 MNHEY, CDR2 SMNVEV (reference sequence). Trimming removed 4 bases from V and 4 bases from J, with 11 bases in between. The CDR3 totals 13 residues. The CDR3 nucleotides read TGTGCCAGCAGTTATAACCCCACATACGAGCAGTACTTC. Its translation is CASSYNPTYEQYF.

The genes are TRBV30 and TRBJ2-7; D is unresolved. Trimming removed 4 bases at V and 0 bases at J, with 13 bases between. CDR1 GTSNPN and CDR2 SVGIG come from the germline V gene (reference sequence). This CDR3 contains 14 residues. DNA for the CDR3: TGTGCCTGGACGGAGTCCGCTAGCTCCTACGAGCAGTACTTC. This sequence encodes CAWTESASSYEQYF.